This T cell receptor beta chain was recorded in a study of human T cells and chemical hapten exposure. Under the authors' procedure: Counting gave a median of 95,638 TCRs per sample, with values ranging from roughly 23,224 to 700,000. TCRdb redid the calling of the RACE reads with MiXCR, one entry per CDR3 protein. The authors' filters were not applied to this entry. The sample has over 55,000 distinct CDR3 sequences, around 10% seen once. V was shortened by 1 base and J by 11 bases, with 13 bases between the two germline ends. CDR1 is SGHVS and CDR2 is FQNEAQ in the germline V gene. This CDR3 comprises 13 residues. Time point specified: patch test 3, about 24 weeks after DPC sensitization. Treatment given: therapeutic diphenylcyclopropenone sensitization with weekly scalp DPC.

This clonotype originated in a woman aged 50 to 65 with alopecia areata. Some clones in this sample may be carry-over from other donors' samples. The chain couples TRBV7-8 to TRBJ2-3; no clear D gene. Material: whole blood, obtained in connection with sensitization to the hapten diphenylcyclopropenone (DPC). CDR3 DNA sequence: TGTGCCAGCAGCTTAGATCAGATGTCTCAGCAGTATTTT. Encoded protein: CASSLDQMSQQYF. The variable domain in full, completed from reference TRBV7-8 and TRBJ2-3, reads GAGVSQSPRYKVAKRGQDVALRCDPISGHVSLFWYQQALGQGPEFLTYFQNEAQLDKSGLPSDRFFAERPEGSVSTLKIQRTQQEDSAVYLCASSLDQMSQQYFGPGTRLTVL.